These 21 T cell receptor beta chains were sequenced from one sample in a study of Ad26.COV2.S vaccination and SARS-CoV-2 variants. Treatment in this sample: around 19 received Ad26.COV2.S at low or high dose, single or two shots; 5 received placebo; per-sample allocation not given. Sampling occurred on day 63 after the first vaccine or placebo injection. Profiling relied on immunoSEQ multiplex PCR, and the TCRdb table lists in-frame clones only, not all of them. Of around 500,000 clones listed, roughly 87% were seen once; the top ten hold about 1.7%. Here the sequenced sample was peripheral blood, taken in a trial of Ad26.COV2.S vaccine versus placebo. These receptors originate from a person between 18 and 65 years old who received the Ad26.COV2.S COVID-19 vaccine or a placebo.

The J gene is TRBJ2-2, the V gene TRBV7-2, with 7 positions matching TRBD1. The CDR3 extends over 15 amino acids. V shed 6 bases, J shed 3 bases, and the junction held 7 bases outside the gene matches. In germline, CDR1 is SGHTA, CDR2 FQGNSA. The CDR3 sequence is CASRIDRVDTGELFF. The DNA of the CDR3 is TGTGCCAGCAGGATCGACAGGGTAGACACCGGGGAGCTGTTTTTT.

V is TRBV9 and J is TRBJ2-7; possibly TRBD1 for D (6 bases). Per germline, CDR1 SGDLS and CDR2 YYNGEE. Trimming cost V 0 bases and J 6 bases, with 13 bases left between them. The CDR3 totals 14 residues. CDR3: CASSVEGRGSEQYF. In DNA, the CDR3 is TGTGCCAGCAGCGTAGAGGGCAGGGGAAGCGAGCAGTACTTC.

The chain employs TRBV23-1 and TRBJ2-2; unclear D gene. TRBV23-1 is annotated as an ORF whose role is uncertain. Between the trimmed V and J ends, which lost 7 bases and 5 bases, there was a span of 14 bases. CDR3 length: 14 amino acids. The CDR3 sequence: CASNPLGPTGELFF. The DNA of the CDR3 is TGCGCCAGCAACCCCCTTGGACCAACCGGGGAGCTGTTTTTT.

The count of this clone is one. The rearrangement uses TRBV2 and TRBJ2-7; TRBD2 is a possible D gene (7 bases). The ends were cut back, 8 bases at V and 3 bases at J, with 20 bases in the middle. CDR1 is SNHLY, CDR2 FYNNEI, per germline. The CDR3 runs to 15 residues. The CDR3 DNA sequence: TGTGCCAGCCTAGGGGGGGGTACAGAGGGCTACGAGCAGTACTTC. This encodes CASLGGGTEGYEQYF.

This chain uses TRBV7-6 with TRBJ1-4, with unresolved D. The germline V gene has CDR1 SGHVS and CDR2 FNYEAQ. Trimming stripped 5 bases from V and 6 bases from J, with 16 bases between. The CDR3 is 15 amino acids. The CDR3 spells CASSKRTGLHEKLFF. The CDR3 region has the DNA TGTGCCAGCAGCAAACGTACCGGGCTCCATGAAAAACTGTTTTTT.

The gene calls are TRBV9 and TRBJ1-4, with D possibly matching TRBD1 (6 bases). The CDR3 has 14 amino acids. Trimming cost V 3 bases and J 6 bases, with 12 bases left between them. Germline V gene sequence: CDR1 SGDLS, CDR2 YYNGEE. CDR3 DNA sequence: TGTGCCAGCAGCGCGGGGGCGCTTGATGAAAAACTGTTTTTT. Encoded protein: CASSAGALDEKLFF.

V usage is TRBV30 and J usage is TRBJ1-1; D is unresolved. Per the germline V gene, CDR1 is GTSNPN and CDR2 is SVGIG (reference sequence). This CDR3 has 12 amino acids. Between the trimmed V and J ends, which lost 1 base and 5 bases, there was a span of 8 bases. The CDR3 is CAWSDGWTEAFF. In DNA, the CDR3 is TGTGCCTGGAGTGACGGGTGGACTGAAGCTTTCTTT.

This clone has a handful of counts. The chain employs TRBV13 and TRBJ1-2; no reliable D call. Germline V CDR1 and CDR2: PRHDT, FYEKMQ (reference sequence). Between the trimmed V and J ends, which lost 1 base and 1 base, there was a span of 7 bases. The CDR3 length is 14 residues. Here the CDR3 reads CASSLVGLNYGYTF. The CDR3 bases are TGTGCCAGCAGCTTAGTAGGACTTAACTATGGCTACACCTTC.

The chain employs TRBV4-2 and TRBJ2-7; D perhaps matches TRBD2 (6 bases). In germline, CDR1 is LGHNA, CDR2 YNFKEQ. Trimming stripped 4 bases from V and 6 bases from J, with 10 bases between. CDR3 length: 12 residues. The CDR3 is CASSPLGGEQYF. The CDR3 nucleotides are TGTGCCAGCAGCCCTCTGGGGGGCGAGCAGTACTTC.

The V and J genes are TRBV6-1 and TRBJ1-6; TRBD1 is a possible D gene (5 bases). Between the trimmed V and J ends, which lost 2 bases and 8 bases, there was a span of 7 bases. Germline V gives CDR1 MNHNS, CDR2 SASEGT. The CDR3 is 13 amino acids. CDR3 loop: CASSELGDSPLHF. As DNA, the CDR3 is TGTGCCAGCAGTGAACTGGGGGATTCACCCCTCCACTTT.

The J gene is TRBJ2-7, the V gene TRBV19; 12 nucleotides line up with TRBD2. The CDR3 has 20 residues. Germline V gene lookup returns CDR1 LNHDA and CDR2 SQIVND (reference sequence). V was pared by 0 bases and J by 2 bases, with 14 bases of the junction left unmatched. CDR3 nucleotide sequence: TGTGCCAGTAGTATAGAGGGCAGCTCTGCTCTAGCGGGAGGGCCCTACGAGCAGTACTTC. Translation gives CASSIEGSSALAGGPYEQYF. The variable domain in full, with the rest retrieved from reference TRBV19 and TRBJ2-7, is DGGITQSPKYLFRKEGQNVTLSCEQNLNHDAMYWYRQDPGQGLRLIYYSQIVNDFQKGDIAEGYSVSREKKESFPLTVTSAQKNPTAFYLCASSIEGSSALAGGPYEQYFGPGTRLTVT.

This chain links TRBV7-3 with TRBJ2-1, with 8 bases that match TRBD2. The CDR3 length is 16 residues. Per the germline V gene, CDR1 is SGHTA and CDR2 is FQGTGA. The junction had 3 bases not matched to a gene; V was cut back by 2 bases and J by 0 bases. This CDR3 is CASSLESGGSYNEQFF. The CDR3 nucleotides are TGTGCCAGCAGCTTAGAAAGCGGGGGCTCCTACAATGAGCAGTTCTTC.

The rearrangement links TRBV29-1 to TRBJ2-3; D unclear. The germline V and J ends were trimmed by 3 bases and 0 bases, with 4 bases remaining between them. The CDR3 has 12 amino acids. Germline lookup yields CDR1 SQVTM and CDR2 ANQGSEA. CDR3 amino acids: CSVDSSTDTQYF. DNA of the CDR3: TGCAGCGTTGATTCCAGCACAGATACGCAGTATTTT.

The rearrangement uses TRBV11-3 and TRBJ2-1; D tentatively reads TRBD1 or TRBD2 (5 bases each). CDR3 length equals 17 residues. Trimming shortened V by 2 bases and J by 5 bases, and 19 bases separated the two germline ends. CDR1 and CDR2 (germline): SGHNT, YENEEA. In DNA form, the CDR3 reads TGTGCCAGCAGCTTATCCCCCCCGGGACCCCCAAACAATGAGCAGTTCTTC. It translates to CASSLSPPGPPNNEQFF. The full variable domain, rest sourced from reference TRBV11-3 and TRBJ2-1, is EAGVVQSPRYKIIEKKQPVAFWCNPISGHNTLYWYLQNLGQGPELLIRYENEEAVDDSQLPKDRFSAERLKGVDSTLKIQPAELGDSAVYLCASSLSPPGPPNNEQFFGPGTRLTVL.

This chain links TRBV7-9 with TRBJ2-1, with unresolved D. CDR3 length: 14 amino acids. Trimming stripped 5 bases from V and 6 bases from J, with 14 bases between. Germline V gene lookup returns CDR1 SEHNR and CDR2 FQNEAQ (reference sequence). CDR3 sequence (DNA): TGTGCCAGCAGCCCATGGACGAGCACCAATGAGCAGTTCTTC. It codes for CASSPWTSTNEQFF. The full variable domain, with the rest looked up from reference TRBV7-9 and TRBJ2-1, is DTGVSQNPRHKITKRGQNVTFRCDPISEHNRLYWYRQTLGQGPEFLTYFQNEAQLEKSRLLSDRFSAERPKGSFSTLEIQRTEQGDSAMYLCASSPWTSTNEQFFGPGTRLTVL.

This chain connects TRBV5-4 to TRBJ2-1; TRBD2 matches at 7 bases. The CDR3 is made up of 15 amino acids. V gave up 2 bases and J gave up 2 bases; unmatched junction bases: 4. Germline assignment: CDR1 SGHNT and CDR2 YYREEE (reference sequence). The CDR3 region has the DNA TGTGCCAGCAGCTTTCTGAGCGGGGCCTACAATGAGCAGTTCTTC. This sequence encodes CASSFLSGAYNEQFF.

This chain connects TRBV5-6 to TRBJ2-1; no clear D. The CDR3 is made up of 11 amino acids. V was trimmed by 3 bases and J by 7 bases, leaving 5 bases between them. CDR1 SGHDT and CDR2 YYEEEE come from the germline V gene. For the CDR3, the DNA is TGTGCCAGCAGCTGGGAAAATGAGCAGTTCTTC. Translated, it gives CASSWENEQFF.

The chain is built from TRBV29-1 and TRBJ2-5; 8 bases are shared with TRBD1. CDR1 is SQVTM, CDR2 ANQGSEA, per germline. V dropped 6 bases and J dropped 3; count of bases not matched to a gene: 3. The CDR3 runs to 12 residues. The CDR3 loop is CSVKTGEETQYF. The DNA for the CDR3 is TGCAGCGTAAAGACAGGGGAAGAGACCCAGTACTTC. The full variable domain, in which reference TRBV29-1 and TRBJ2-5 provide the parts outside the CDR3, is SAVISQKPSRDICQRGTSLTIQCQVDSQVTMMFWYRQQPGQSLTLIATANQGSEATYESGFVIDKFPISRPNLTFSTLTVSNMSPEDSSIYLCSVKTGEETQYFGPGTRLLVL.

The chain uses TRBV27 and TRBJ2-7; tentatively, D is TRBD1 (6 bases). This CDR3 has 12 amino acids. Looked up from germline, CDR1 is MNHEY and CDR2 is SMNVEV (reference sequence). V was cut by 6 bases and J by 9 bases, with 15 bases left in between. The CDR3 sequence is CASRSTGLGQYF. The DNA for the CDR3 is TGTGCCAGCAGGTCAACAGGGCTAGGGCAGTACTTC.

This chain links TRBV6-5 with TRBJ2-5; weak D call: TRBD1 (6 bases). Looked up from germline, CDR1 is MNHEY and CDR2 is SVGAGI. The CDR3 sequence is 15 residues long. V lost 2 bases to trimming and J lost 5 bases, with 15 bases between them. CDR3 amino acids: CASSYRRGTRETQYF. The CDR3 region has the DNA TGTGCCAGCAGTTACCGAAGGGGGACGCGGGAGACCCAGTACTTC.

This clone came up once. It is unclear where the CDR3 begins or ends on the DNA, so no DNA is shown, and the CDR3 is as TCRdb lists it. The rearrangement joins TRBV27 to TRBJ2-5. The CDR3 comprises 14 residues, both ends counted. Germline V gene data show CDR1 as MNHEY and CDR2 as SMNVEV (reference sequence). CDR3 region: CASSFLAAQETQYF.